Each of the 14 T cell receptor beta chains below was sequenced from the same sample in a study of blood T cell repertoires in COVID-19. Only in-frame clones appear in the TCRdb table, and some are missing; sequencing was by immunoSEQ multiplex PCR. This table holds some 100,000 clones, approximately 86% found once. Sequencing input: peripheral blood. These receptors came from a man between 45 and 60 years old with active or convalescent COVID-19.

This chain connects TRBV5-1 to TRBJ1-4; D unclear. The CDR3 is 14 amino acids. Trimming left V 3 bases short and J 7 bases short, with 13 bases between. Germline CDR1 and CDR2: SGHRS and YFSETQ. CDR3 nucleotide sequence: TGCGCCAGCAGCTATAGCGCAGGCGCTGAAAAACTGTTTTTT. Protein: CASSYSAGAEKLFF.

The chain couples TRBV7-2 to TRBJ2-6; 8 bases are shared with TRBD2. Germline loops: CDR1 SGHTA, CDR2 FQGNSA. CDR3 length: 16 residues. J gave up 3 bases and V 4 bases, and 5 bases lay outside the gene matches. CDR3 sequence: CASSSSGRGGANVLTF. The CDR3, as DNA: TGTGCCAGCAGCTCCAGCGGGAGAGGTGGGGCCAACGTCCTGACTTTC.

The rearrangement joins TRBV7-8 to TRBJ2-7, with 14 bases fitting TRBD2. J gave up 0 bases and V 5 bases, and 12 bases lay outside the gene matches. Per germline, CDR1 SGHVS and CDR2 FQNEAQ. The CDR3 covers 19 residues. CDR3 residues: CASSIRPGLAGVLSYEQYF. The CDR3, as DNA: TGTGCCAGCAGCATCAGGCCGGGACTAGCGGGAGTCCTCTCCTACGAGCAGTACTTC.

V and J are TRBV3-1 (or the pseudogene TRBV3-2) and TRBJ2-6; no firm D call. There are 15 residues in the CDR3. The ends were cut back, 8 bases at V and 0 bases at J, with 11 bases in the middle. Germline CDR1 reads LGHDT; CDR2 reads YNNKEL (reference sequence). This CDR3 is CASGPDSSGANVLTF. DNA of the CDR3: TGTGCCAGCGGGCCAGATAGCTCTGGGGCCAACGTCCTGACTTTC.

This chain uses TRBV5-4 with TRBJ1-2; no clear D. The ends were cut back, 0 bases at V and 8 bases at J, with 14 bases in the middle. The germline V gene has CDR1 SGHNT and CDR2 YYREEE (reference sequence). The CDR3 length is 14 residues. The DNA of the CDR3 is TGTGCCAGCAGCTTGGCCGGTACGGGCGGGGGCTACACCTTC. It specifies CASSLAGTGGGYTF.

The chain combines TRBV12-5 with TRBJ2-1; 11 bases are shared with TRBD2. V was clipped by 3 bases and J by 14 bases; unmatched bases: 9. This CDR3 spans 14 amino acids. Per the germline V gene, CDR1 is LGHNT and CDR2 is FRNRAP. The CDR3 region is CASGFYGLAGSKFF. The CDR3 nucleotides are TGTGCTAGTGGTTTCTACGGACTAGCGGGTTCTAAGTTCTTC.

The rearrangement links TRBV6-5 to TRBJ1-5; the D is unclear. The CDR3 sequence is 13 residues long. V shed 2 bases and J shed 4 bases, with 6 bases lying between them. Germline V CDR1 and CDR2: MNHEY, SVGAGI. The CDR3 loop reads CASSYLENQPQHF. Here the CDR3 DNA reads TGTGCCAGCAGTTACCTAGAGAATCAGCCCCAGCATTTT.

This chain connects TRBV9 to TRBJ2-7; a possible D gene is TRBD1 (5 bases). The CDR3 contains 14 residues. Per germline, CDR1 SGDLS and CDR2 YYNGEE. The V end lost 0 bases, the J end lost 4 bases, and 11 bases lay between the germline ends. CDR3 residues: CASSVGNRNYEQYF. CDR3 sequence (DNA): TGTGCCAGCAGCGTAGGAAACAGGAATTACGAGCAGTACTTC.

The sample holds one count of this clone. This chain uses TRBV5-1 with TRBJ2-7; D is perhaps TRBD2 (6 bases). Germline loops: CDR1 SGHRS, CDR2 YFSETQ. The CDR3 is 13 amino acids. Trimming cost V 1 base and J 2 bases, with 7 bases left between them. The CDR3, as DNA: TGCGCCAGCAGCTTGACTAGCCCCTACGAGCAGTACTTC. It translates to CASSLTSPYEQYF.

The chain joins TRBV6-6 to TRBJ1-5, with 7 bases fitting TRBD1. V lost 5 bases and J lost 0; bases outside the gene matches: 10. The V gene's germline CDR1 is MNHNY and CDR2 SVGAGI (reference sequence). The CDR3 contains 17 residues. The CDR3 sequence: CASSPTGLSYSNQPQHF. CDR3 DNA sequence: TGTGCCAGCAGTCCGACAGGGCTCTCTTATAGCAATCAGCCCCAGCATTTT.

CDR3 protein: CASSLELASTDTQYF. CDR3 in DNA: TGTGCCAGCAGCTTGGAATTAGCGAGCACAGATACGCAGTATTTT. The chain recombines TRBV5-4 with TRBJ2-3; D possibly corresponds to TRBD2 (5 bases). Germline lookup yields CDR1 SGHNT and CDR2 YYREEE (reference sequence). The CDR3 sequence is 15 residues long. V shed 0 bases and J shed 0 bases, with 8 bases lying between them.

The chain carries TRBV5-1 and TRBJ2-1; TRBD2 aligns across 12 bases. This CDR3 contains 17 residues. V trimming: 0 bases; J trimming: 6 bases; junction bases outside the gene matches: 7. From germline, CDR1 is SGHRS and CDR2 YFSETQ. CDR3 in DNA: TGCGCCAGCAGCTTGGAGGGACTAGCGGGTCAGGGCAATGAGCAGTTCTTC. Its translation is CASSLEGLAGQGNEQFF.

In DNA form, the CDR3 reads TGTGCCAGCAGCCAAGAGCACAGTAATTCACCCCTCCACTTT. Translating it yields CASSQEHSNSPLHF. This rearrangement joins TRBV3-1 (or the pseudogene TRBV3-2) to TRBJ1-6, with unresolved D. The CDR3 loop spans 14 amino acids. Germline V gene sequence: CDR1 LGHDT, CDR2 YNNKEL (reference sequence). Deletions cut 0 bases from V and 6 bases from J, with 6 bases between.

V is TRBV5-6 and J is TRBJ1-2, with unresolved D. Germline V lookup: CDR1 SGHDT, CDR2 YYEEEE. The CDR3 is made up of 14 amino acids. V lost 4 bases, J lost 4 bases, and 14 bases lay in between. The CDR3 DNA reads TGTGCCAGCAGCCCTCCCGAGTCCGGCTATGGCTACACCTTC. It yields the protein CASSPPESGYGYTF.